Sequencing of this T cell receptor (beta chain) was carried out in a study of blood T cell repertoires in COVID-19. Study-level information: There were acute and convalescent COVID-19 samples, and they came from the United States, Italy and Spain. In each case, the material was cDNA or gDNA derived from T cells, B-cell-depleted T cells, or PBMCs.

Original processing methods: Amplification of reference gene primers was used by the study to estimate nucleated cell counts. Clones were read by immunoSEQ multiplex PCR, and TCRdb kept only the in-frame ones, dropping some. That table is the source of V, J and clone size, and D and trimming were worked out from the DNA. Of approximately 80,000 clones detected, approximately 85% appear once; the ten largest clones hold around 40%. The V and J ends lost 4 bases and 2 bases respectively, with 14 bases between them. This CDR3 is built from 16 residues. Germline values: CDR1 SNHLY, CDR2 FYNNEI. The genes are TRBV2 and TRBJ2-2; D may be TRBD1 (5 bases). This sequence was found in a human donor in a cohort sampled during active COVID-19. The sequencing sample was made of peripheral blood. This CDR3 is CASSAGFLANTGELFF. The CDR3 DNA sequence: TGTGCCAGCAGTGCAGGGTTTTTGGCAAACACCGGGGAGCTGTTTTTT. The full variable domain, completed using reference TRBV2 and TRBJ2-2, is EPEVTQTPSHQVTQMGQEVILRCVPISNHLYFYWYRQILGQKVEFLVSFYNNEISEKSEIFDDQFSVERPDGSNFTLKIRSTKLEDSAMYFCASSAGFLANTGELFFGEGSRLTVL.